This T cell receptor beta chain was recorded in a study of T cell changes during pregnancy in multiple sclerosis. CDR1 and CDR2 from the germline V gene are MGHRA and YSYEKL. Trimming cost V 4 bases and J 3 bases, with 13 bases left between them. The CDR3 consists of 15 residues. Clones were read by immunoSEQ multiplex PCR, and TCRdb kept only the in-frame ones, dropping some. The table includes about 110,000 clones, 85% to 95% detected once. This receptor was obtained from a female donor with multiple sclerosis, enrolled in a pregnancy study. This sample comprised peripheral blood, obtained after pregnancy. The chain recombines TRBV4-1 with TRBJ1-5, with D possibly TRBD1 on 5 matching bases. The CDR3 nucleotides are TGCGCCAGCAGCCCCCTCCAGGGCATCAATCAGCCCCAGCATTTT. Residues: CASSPLQGINQPQHF.